This TCR beta chain was sequenced in a study of blood T cell repertoires in COVID-19 (dated by TCRdb to between 2020 and 2021). About the investigation overall: Collaborator samples came from the United States, Italy and Spain and covered acute and convalescent phases of COVID-19. The dataset comprised deeply sampled blood TCRbeta repertoires from subjects exposed to, actively infected with, or recovered from COVID-19. Sample metadata almost always included a de-identified subject ID, COVID-19 status, age in years and sex. The samples were drawn from two sources: the first 160 participants of the ongoing ImmuneRACE study, and 1,000 to 1,500 subjects contributed by 6 global collaborators. The repertoires were released in a freely available public database meant as a resource for research on the immune response to SARS-CoV-2. Where HLA class I and class II types were available, the types were taken from metadata supplied by the sample provider, not from assay-based typing. The prospective study material was composed of cDNA or gDNA derived from T cells, B-cell-depleted T cells, or PBMCs.

From its cysteine to its phenylalanine, the CDR3 spans 16 amino acids. The retained sequence is limited to the CDR3, 48 bases, with the frame set at the first base. The V and J ends are trimmed by 4 bases and 6 bases, leaving 23 bases between them. CDR1 SGHNT and CDR2 YYREEE are derived from the germline V gene (reference sequence). Study-level results and caveats: The quantity of clinical and demographic metadata differed by source and by participant and was supplied without curation.

TCRbeta CDR3 regions were amplified from genomic DNA by means of the immunoSEQ Assay, a bias-controlled multiplex PCR. The authors processed their data as follows. Within the assay, amplification of reference gene primers was used to estimate how many nucleated cells each sample contained. To quantify the absolute abundance of each unique TCRbeta CDR3 rearrangement, sequence reads were collapsed and filtered. Productive Simpson clonality was computed per sample as the square root of Simpson's diversity index over productive rearrangements. The source is immuneACCESS, and TCRdb retained only in-frame sequences with V and J called. Part of the clones is not carried over; for the studies checked, unresolved V genes explain less than half of this, and the remainder is unexplained. D and trimming were read from the DNA, whereas the V and J calls and clone size are those reported in that table. The table for this sample lists some 190,000 clones; roughly 83% of them were counted only once. The ten biggest clones cover roughly 3% of the sample.

Participants in the prospective study were enrolled through a virtual design, were aged about 18 to 100 years, and lived in approximately 25 United States geographic areas. In the prospective study, cohorts were assigned on the basis of participant-reported clinical history obtained from a screening survey and a study questionnaire. ImmuneRACE Cohort 3 recovered participants were defined by two consecutive negative NP/OP PCR tests, healthcare professional clearance, or symptom resolution. In the prospective study, whole blood, serum and a nasopharyngeal or oropharyngeal swab were collected from each participant by mobile phlebotomists. Over a 2-month period, participants in the prospective study had the option of providing additional blood draws and questionnaires. Blood samples from the prospective study were shipped frozen or at room temperature prior to DNA extraction. Turning to this clone: What this receptor recognizes is not known. Within one base of it there is no much larger clone, and no base qualities were kept.

The rearranged segments are TRBV5-4 and TRBJ2-7; the best D guess is TRBD2, with 5 bases matching. The sequenced sample was PBMCs or T cells enriched from blood (not recorded which). This receptor was taken from a woman in her 30s who had recovered from COVID-19. CDR3 region: CASSRNRLGRSGEQYF. The DNA is TGTGCCAGCAGCCGGAATAGATTGGGGAGATCTGGCGAGCAGTACTTC.